One sample yielded the 19 T cell receptor beta chains listed below, sequenced in a study of T cell repertoires in cytomegalovirus infection. TCRdb re-called the reads with MiXCR, one entry per CDR3 protein. In the table there are roughly 140,000 distinct CDR3 sequences, 20% to 30% of which are singletons. The specimen sequenced was PBMCs. The source is a human donor in good health (CMV status not recorded). Some clones in this sample may be carry-over from other donors' samples.

In its sample, this clonotype was seen once. The rearrangement joins TRBV28 to TRBJ2-3, with 11 nucleotides matching TRBD1. Per the germline V gene, CDR1 is MDHEN and CDR2 is SYDVKM. CDR3 length: 17 residues. J lost 3 bases, V lost 5 bases, and 10 bases had no gene match. The CDR3 loop reads CASSPRGRDRGTDTQYF. The CDR3 DNA is TGTGCCAGCAGTCCGAGGGGTAGGGACAGGGGGACAGATACGCAGTATTTT.

The chain is built from TRBV4-1 and TRBJ2-7; 9 bases align to TRBD2. Trimming at V came to 4 bases and at J to 4 bases, leaving 11 bases not matched to a gene. This CDR3 comprises 16 residues. Germline V CDR1 and CDR2: MGHRA, YSYEKL. CDR3 coding DNA: TGCGCCAGCAGCCGGTTGATAGCGGGGGTTGTTTACGAGCAGTACTTC. Protein: CASSRLIAGVVYEQYF.

The rearrangement links TRBV7-2 to TRBJ1-4; D unresolved. This CDR3 comprises 13 residues. V was cut by 7 bases and J by 6 bases, with 12 bases left in between. Germline CDR1 reads SGHTA; CDR2 reads FQGNSA. CDR3 protein: CASNSGRDEKLFF. Here the CDR3 DNA reads TGTGCCAGCAACTCGGGGAGGGATGAAAAACTGTTTTTT.

This clonotype was seen at least ten times. The chain has TRBV4-1 and TRBJ1-2; 10 bases are shared with TRBD1. With 7 bases clipped from V and 8 bases from J, the junction kept 10 bases outside the gene matches. The CDR3 consists of 14 residues. Looked up from germline, CDR1 is MGHRA and CDR2 is YSYEKL. The CDR3 region has the DNA TGCGCCAGCACCAATCGGACAGGGGGTTCGGGCTACACCTTC. It specifies CASTNRTGGSGYTF.

This clonotype was counted only a few times. V and J are TRBV28 and TRBJ1-5, with TRBD1 identical over 7 bases. This CDR3 comprises 16 residues. CDR1 is MDHEN and CDR2 is SYDVKM in the germline V gene. V was pared by 6 bases and J by 0 bases, with 8 bases of the junction left unmatched. The CDR3 loop is CASRPEYRGSNQPQHF. CDR3 coding DNA: TGTGCCAGCAGGCCCGAGTACAGGGGTAGCAATCAGCCCCAGCATTTT.

The genes are TRBV20-1 and TRBJ2-6, with 9 bases identical to TRBD1. Looked up from germline, CDR1 is DFQATT and CDR2 is SNEGSKA (reference sequence). Losses at the gene ends were 3 bases for V and 3 bases for J; bases not matched to a gene: 9. This CDR3 region has 17 residues. The DNA for the CDR3 is TGCAGTGCTAGTGGGACAGGGTGGAAGGATGGGGCCAACGTCCTGACTTTC. Its translation: CSASGTGWKDGANVLTF.

This clonotype was counted between two and nine times. The chain is built from TRBV5-1 and TRBJ1-1; TRBD1 matches at 7 bases. V lost 2 bases to trimming and J lost 3 bases; unmatched junction nucleotides: 10. The CDR3 covers 16 residues. The germline V gene has CDR1 SGHRS and CDR2 YFSETQ. CDR3 region: CASSLAPDRADTEAFF. CDR3 nucleotide sequence: TGCGCCAGCAGCTTAGCCCCTGACAGGGCGGACACTGAAGCTTTCTTT.

This clonotype was seen a few times. This chain uses TRBV28 with TRBJ2-7; 11 nucleotides agree with TRBD1. V lost 8 bases, J lost 3 bases, and 6 bases stayed unmatched. CDR1 and CDR2 (germline): MDHEN, SYDVKM. The CDR3 runs to 14 residues. The CDR3 protein is CASLGTGGGYEQYF. In DNA, the CDR3 is TGTGCCAGCCTAGGGACAGGGGGAGGCTACGAGCAGTACTTC.

The CDR3 region has the DNA TGTGCCAGCACCTTCCGTAAGGTTTCGGGTGAAAAACTGTTTTTT. Protein: CASTFRKVSGEKLFF. The V call is TRBV12-3 or TRBV12-4, the J call TRBJ1-4, with D hard to call. CDR3 length: 15 amino acids. V was shortened by 7 bases and J by 7 bases, with 19 bases between the two germline ends.

The V gene is TRBV6-1, the J gene TRBJ2-5, with 11 bases identical to TRBD2. The CDR3 consists of 16 residues. Looked up from germline, CDR1 is MNHNS and CDR2 is SASEGT. Losses at the gene ends were 4 bases for V and 2 bases for J; bases not matched to a gene: 6. CDR3 bases: TGTGCCAGCAGTGTCCCGGGACTAGCGGTTCAAGAGACCCAGTACTTC. Encoded protein: CASSVPGLAVQETQYF.

This clonotype was detected many times. The chain is built from TRBV7-2 and TRBJ2-1; D possibly matches TRBD1 or TRBD2 (6 bases each). Germline loops: CDR1 SGHTA, CDR2 FQGNSA. The V end was cut by 5 bases, the J end by 8 bases, with 13 bases between. The CDR3 contains 13 residues. The CDR3 nucleotides read TGTGCCAGCAGCACCAGAGGGGGGCATGAGCAGTTCTTC. Translation gives CASSTRGGHEQFF.

This clonotype was counted at least ten times. This chain joins TRBV4-2 and TRBJ2-7; 7 positions agree with TRBD2. The trim removed 0 bases at V and 0 bases at J, leaving 8 bases unmatched. The CDR3 extends over 17 amino acids. The germline gives CDR1 LGHNA, CDR2 YNFKEQ. CDR3 DNA sequence: TGTGCCAGCAGCCAAGATAAGCAGGGAGGGCTCTCCTACGAGCAGTACTTC. Its translation is CASSQDKQGGLSYEQYF.

This clonotype was detected a few times. This chain links TRBV10-3 with TRBJ1-6, with 8 bases aligning to TRBD1. The CDR3 contains 14 residues. The J segment lost 7 bases and the V segment lost 6 bases, leaving 5 bases of the junction unmatched. The germline gives CDR1 ENHRY, CDR2 SYGVKD. The CDR3, as DNA: TGTGCCATCAGCCTGGGACAGGCAAATTCACCCCTCCACTTT. Protein: CAISLGQANSPLHF.

The chain has TRBV4-3 and TRBJ2-7; D is unresolved. CDR1 is LGHNA and CDR2 is YSLEER in the germline V gene. CDR3 size: 13 residues. The germline V and J ends were trimmed by 1 base and 3 bases, with 7 bases remaining between them. This CDR3 reads CASSQASNYEQYF. CDR3 coding DNA: TGCGCCAGCAGCCAAGCGTCCAACTACGAGCAGTACTTC.

This clonotype was detected ten times or more. The chain employs TRBV28 and TRBJ2-7, with 10 bases fitting TRBD2. The ends lost 3 bases at V and 4 bases at J; junction bases unmatched: 3. The CDR3 spans 14 residues. CDR1 is MDHEN, CDR2 SYDVKM, per germline. CDR3: CASSFGTSVYEQYF. The CDR3, as DNA: TGTGCCAGCAGTTTCGGGACTAGCGTATACGAGCAGTACTTC. Looking up the rest from reference TRBV28 and TRBJ2-7 gives the full variable domain: DVKVTQSSRYLVKRTGEKVFLECVQDMDHENMFWYRQDPGLGLRLIYFSYDVKMKEKGDIPEGYSVSREKKERFSLILESASTNQTSMYLCASSFGTSVYEQYFGPGTRLTVT.

V gene TRBV27 combines with J gene TRBJ2-7; D call uncertain. There are 13 residues in the CDR3. The germline gives CDR1 MNHEY, CDR2 SMNVEV (reference sequence). The V end was cut by 2 bases, the J end by 3 bases, with 8 bases between. CDR3 protein: CASSLVSNYEQYF. The CDR3 nucleotides are TGTGCCAGCAGTTTAGTCAGCAACTACGAGCAGTACTTC.

The CDR3 region has the DNA TGTGCCACCAGCAGAGAGGCAGGAACATACGAGCAGTACTTC. This sequence encodes CATSREAGTYEQYF. The rearrangement joins TRBV15 to TRBJ2-7; unclear D gene. The CDR3 consists of 14 residues. CDR1 is LNHNV, CDR2 YYDKDF, per germline (reference sequence). Trimming stripped 0 bases from V and 4 bases from J, with 10 bases between.

This clonotype was counted between two and nine times. The V and J genes are TRBV19 and TRBJ1-1, with TRBD1 identical over 7 bases. The V gene's germline CDR1 is LNHDA and CDR2 SQIVND (reference sequence). The ends lost 5 bases at V and 3 bases at J; junction bases unmatched: 9. The CDR3 has 15 amino acids. The CDR3 spells CASSANRGVYTEAFF. The CDR3 region has the DNA TGTGCCAGTAGTGCAAACAGGGGTGTATACACTGAAGCTTTCTTT.

This CDR3 reads CASSLSRTGASEQYF. The CDR3 DNA is TGTGCCAGCAGTTTATCCCGGACAGGAGCCTCCGAGCAGTACTTC. The chain combines TRBV27 with TRBJ2-7; 7 bases align to TRBD1. Germline loops: CDR1 MNHEY, CDR2 SMNVEV (reference sequence). This CDR3 comprises 15 residues. V lost 0 bases and J lost 6; bases outside the gene matches: 8.